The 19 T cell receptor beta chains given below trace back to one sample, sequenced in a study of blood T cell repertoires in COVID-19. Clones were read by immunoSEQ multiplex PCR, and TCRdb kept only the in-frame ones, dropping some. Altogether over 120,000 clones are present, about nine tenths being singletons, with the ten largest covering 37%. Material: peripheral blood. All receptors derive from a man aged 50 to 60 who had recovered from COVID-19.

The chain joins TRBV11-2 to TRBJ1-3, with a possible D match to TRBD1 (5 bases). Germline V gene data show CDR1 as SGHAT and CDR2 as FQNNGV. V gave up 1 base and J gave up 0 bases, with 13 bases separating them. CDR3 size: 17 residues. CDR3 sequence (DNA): TGTGCCAGCAGCTTAGGTACAGGAGAGCACTCTGGAAACACCATATATTTT. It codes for CASSLGTGEHSGNTIYF.

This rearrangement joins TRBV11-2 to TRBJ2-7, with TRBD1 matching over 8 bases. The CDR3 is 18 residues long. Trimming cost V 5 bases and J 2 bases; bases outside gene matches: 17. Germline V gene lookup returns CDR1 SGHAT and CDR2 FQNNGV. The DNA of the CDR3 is TGTGCCAGCAGCCCGATAAGTCGGCGACAGGGGACGGCCTACGAGCAGTACTTC. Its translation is CASSPISRRQGTAYEQYF. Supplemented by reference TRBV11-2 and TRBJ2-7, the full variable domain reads EAGVAQSPRYKIIEKRQSVAFWCNPISGHATLYWYQQILGQGPKLLIQFQNNGVVDDSQLPKDRFSAERLKGVDSTLKIQPAKLEDSAVYLCASSPISRRQGTAYEQYFGPGTRLTVT.

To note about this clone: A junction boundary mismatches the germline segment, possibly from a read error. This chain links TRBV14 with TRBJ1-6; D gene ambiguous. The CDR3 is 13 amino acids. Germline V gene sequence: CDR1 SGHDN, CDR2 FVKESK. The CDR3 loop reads CASSQTGNSPLDF. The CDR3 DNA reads TGTGCCAGCAGCCAAACGGGGAATTCTCCCCTCGACTTT.

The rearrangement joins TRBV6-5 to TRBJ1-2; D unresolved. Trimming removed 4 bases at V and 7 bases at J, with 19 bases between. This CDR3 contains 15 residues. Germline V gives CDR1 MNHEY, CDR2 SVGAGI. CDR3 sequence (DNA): TGTGCCAGCAGTTTACTACGGCCAACAACCTCTGGCTACACCTTC. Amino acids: CASSLLRPTTSGYTF.

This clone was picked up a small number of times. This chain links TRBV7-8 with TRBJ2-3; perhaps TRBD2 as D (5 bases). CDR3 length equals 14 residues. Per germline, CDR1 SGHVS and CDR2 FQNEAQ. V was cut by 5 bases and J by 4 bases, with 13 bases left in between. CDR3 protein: CASSLFSGPDTQYF. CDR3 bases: TGTGCCAGCAGCCTCTTCAGCGGTCCAGATACGCAGTATTTT.

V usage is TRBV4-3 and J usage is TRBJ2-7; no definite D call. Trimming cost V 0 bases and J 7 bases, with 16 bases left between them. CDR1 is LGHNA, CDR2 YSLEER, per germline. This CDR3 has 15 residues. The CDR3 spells CASSQDSHPLREQYF. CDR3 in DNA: TGCGCCAGCAGCCAAGACTCCCACCCATTGCGGGAGCAGTACTTC.

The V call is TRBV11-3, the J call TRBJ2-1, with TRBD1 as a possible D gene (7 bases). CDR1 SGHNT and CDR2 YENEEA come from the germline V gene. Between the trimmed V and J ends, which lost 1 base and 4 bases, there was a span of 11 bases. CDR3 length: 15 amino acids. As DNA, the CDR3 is TGTGCCAGCAGCTTAGTCGCGGGACAGTACAATGAGCAGTTCTTC. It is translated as CASSLVAGQYNEQFF.

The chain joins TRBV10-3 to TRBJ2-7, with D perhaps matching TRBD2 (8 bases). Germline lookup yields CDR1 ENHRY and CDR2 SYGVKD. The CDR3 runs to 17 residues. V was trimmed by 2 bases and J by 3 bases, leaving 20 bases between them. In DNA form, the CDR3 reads TGTGCCATCAGTGAGCAAGGGGGCGGGGGGACCGACTACGAGCAGTACTTC. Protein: CAISEQGGGGTDYEQYF.

As DNA, the CDR3 is TGTGCCAGCAGTGAGTTCCCACCCAGATTCCAAGAGACCCAGTACTTC. Its translation is CASSEFPPRFQETQYF. The genes are TRBV6-1 and TRBJ2-5; no clear D gene. Germline V gives CDR1 MNHNS, CDR2 SASEGT. Trimming cost V 3 bases and J 1 base, with 15 bases left between them. The CDR3 loop spans 16 amino acids.

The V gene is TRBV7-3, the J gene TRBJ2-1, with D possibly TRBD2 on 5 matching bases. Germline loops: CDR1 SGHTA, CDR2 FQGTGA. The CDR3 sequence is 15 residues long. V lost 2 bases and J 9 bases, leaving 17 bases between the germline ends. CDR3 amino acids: CASSLDGVPGREQFF. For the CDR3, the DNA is TGTGCCAGCAGCTTAGACGGGGTCCCTGGGCGTGAGCAGTTCTTC.

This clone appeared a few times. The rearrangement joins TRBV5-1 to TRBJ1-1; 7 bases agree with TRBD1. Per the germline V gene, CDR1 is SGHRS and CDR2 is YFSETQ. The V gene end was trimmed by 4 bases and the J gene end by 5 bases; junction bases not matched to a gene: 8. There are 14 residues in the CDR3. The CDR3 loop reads CASSPQTGMTEAFF. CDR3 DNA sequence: TGCGCCAGCAGCCCGCAGACAGGGATGACTGAAGCTTTCTTT.

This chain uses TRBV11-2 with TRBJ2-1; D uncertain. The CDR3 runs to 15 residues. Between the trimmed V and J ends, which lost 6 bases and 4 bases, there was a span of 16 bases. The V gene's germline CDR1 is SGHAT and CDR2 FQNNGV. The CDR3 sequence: CASRALRLRYNEQFF. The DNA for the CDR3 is TGTGCCAGCAGAGCCCTGAGGCTTAGATACAATGAGCAGTTCTTC. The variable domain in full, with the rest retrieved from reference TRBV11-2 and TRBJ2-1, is EAGVAQSPRYKIIEKRQSVAFWCNPISGHATLYWYQQILGQGPKLLIQFQNNGVVDDSQLPKDRFSAERLKGVDSTLKIQPAKLEDSAVYLCASRALRLRYNEQFFGPGTRLTVL.

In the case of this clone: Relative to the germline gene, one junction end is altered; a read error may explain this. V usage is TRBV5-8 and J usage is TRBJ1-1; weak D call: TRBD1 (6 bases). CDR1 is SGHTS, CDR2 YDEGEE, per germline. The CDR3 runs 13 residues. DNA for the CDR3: TGTGCGAGCAGGGGTCGGGGGATCGCTGAAGCTTTCTTT. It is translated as CASRGRGIAEAFF.

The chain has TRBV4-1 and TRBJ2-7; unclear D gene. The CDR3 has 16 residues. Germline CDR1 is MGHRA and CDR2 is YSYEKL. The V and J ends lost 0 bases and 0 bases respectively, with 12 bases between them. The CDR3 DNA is TGCGCCAGCAGCCAAGATGTACGTACGAGCTCCTACGAGCAGTACTTC. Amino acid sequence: CASSQDVRTSSYEQYF.

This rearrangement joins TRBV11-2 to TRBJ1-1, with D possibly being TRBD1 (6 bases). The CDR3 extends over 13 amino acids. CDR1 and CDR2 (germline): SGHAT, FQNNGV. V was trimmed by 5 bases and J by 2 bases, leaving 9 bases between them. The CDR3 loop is CASSADSNTEAFF. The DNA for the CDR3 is TGTGCCAGCAGCGCGGACAGCAACACTGAAGCTTTCTTT.

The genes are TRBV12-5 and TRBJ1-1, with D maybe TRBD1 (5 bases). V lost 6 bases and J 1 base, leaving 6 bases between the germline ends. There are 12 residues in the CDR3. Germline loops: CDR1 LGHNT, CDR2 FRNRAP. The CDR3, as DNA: TGTGCTAGTGGAACAGGGAACACTGAAGCTTTCTTT. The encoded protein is CASGTGNTEAFF.

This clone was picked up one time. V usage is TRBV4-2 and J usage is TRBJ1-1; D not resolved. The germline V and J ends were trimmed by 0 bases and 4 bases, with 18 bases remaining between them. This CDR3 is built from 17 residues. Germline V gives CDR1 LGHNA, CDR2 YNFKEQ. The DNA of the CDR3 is TGTGCCAGCAGCCAAGAATCATTCCTTCGTCGTAGCACTGAAGCTTTCTTT. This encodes CASSQESFLRRSTEAFF.

The CDR3 DNA reads as TGTGCCAGCAGTCTGCCACTGAGGCCCGCTCAGCCCCAGCATTTT. Its translation is CASSLPLRPAQPQHF. V is TRBV7-9 and J is TRBJ1-5; D call uncertain. Germline lookup yields CDR1 SEHNR and CDR2 FQNEAQ (reference sequence). V lost 6 bases to trimming and J lost 6 bases, with 18 bases between them. The CDR3 runs 15 residues.

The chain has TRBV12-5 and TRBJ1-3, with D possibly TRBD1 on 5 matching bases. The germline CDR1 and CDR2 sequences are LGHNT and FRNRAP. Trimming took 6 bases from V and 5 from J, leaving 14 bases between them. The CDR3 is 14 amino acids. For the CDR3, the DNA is TGTGCTAGTGGGCAAGACAGTGACAGAAACACCATATATTTT. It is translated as CASGQDSDRNTIYF.